The 30 T cell receptor beta chains listed next were all sequenced from one sample in a study of T-cell reconstitution after alpha-beta-depleted transplantation in children. Unique molecular identifiers tagged the TCRbeta library. TCRdb re-derived calls from the PCR reads in MiXCR, one entry per CDR3 protein. In the table there are a few hundred thousand distinct CDR3 sequences, 10% of which are singletons. The sample in question was PBMCs, obtained before TCRalphabeta/CD19-depleted stem cell transplant. Receptors were obtained from a boy under three years old with acute myeloid leukemia, due to receive a stem cell transplant.

This clonotype was counted ten times or more. As DNA, the CDR3 is TGCGCCAGCAGCTGGGACAGGGGGGACTACGAGCAGTACTTC. Translation: CASSWDRGDYEQYF. The genes are TRBV5-1 and TRBJ2-7; 11 bases fit TRBD1. The CDR3 runs to 14 residues. J lost 3 bases, V lost 3 bases, and 2 bases had no gene match. Germline CDR1 is SGHRS and CDR2 is YFSETQ. Together with reference TRBV5-1 and TRBJ2-7, the CDR3 gives the full variable domain: KAGVTQTPRYLIKTRGQQVTLSCSPISGHRSVSWYQQTPGQGLQFLFEYFSETQRNKGNFPGRFSGRQFSNSRSEMNVSTLELGDSALYLCASSWDRGDYEQYFGPGTRLTVT.

This clonotype was seen only a few times. The J gene is TRBJ2-3, the V gene TRBV4-2, with TRBD2 matching 14 bases. The V gene end was trimmed by 0 bases and the J gene end by 2 bases; junction bases not matched to a gene: 13. The germline gives CDR1 LGHNA, CDR2 YNFKEQ. The CDR3 spans 21 residues. CDR3 amino acids: CASSQEEFGTSGGPPTDTQYF. The CDR3 region has the DNA TGTGCCAGCAGCCAAGAGGAATTCGGGACTAGCGGGGGCCCCCCCACAGATACGCAGTATTTT.

Many counts were recorded for this clonotype. CDR3 amino acids: CASKAAGGIWGTGELFF. The CDR3 coding sequence is TGTGCCAGTAAAGCAGCGGGAGGAATTTGGGGCACCGGGGAGCTGTTTTTT. This chain joins TRBV19 and TRBJ2-2, with TRBD2 identical over 9 bases. The CDR3 has 17 amino acids. Germline CDR1 LNHDA, CDR2 SQIVND (reference sequence). With V trimmed by 7 bases and J by 4 bases, 13 bases remained unmatched. Based on the CDR3 plus reference TRBV19 and TRBJ2-2, the full variable domain is DGGITQSPKYLFRKEGQNVTLSCEQNLNHDAMYWYRQDPGQGLRLIYYSQIVNDFQKGDIAEGYSVSREKKESFPLTVTSAQKNPTAFYLCASKAAGGIWGTGELFFGEGSRLTVL.

This sequence joins TRBV4-2 and TRBJ2-1, with a possible D match to TRBD2 (6 bases). This CDR3 has 16 amino acids. From germline, CDR1 is LGHNA and CDR2 YNFKEQ. V lost 1 base and J 0 bases, leaving 10 bases between the germline ends. The CDR3 reads CASSQAGVDSYNEQFF. The CDR3 DNA follows: TGTGCCAGCAGCCAAGCGGGGGTAGACTCCTACAATGAGCAGTTCTTC.

The V gene is TRBV28, the J gene TRBJ2-1; D unclear. This CDR3 spans 13 amino acids. The V gene's germline CDR1 is MDHEN and CDR2 SYDVKM. V was pared by 5 bases and J by 6 bases, with 11 bases between. CDR3 in DNA: TGTGCCAGCAGTCCTCTCGGCTTCAATGAGCAGTTCTTC. Its protein product is CASSPLGFNEQFF.

This clonotype has only a few counts. The chain employs TRBV29-1 and TRBJ2-7, with D perhaps TRBD1 or TRBD2 (6 bases each). The V gene lost 5 bases and the J gene lost 7 bases, with 15 bases spanning the gap. The CDR3 totals 12 residues. CDR1 and CDR2 (germline): SQVTM, ANQGSEA. The CDR3 loop is CSVTGGGPEQYF. CDR3 in DNA: TGCAGCGTTACCGGGGGCGGTCCAGAGCAGTACTTC.

This clonotype was observed many times. CDR3 protein: CASSYTGTEAFF. In nucleotides, the CDR3 is TGTGCCAGCAGTTATACAGGCACTGAAGCTTTCTTT. The rearrangement joins TRBV28 to TRBJ1-1; TRBD1 might be the D (5 bases). V was pared by 4 bases and J by 4 bases, with 7 bases between. Germline V gene data show CDR1 as MDHEN and CDR2 as SYDVKM. This CDR3 has 12 residues.

This clonotype showed up many times. The CDR3 bases are TGCGCCAGCAGCTTGACTATCGGGGGCAATCAGCCCCAGCATTTT. It encodes CASSLTIGGNQPQHF. V and J are TRBV5-1 and TRBJ1-5; D gene unclear. Per the germline V gene, CDR1 is SGHRS and CDR2 is YFSETQ. This CDR3 is built from 15 residues. Trimming stripped 1 base from V and 2 bases from J, with 10 bases between.

There are many counts of this clonotype. The chain links TRBV7-6 to TRBJ2-7, with D perhaps matching TRBD1 (6 bases). Germline V gene data show CDR1 as SGHVS and CDR2 as FNYEAQ. The ends were cut back, 0 bases at V and 4 bases at J, with 13 bases in the middle. The CDR3 totals 15 residues. The CDR3: CASSLAAGVGYEQYF. DNA for the CDR3: TGTGCCAGCAGCTTAGCGGCAGGGGTAGGGTACGAGCAGTACTTC.

This clonotype was counted ten times or more. V is TRBV5-1 and J is TRBJ2-7, with D possibly being TRBD1 (6 bases). The CDR3 is made up of 15 amino acids. The germline V gene encodes CDR1 SGHRS and CDR2 YFSETQ. V was pared by 5 bases and J by 2 bases, with 17 bases between. In nucleotides, the CDR3 is TGCGCCAGCAGTCGGGACATAGATGGCCCCTACGAGCAGTACTTC. This codes for CASSRDIDGPYEQYF. Complete variable domain (other parts from reference TRBV5-1 and TRBJ2-7): KAGVTQTPRYLIKTRGQQVTLSCSPISGHRSVSWYQQTPGQGLQFLFEYFSETQRNKGNFPGRFSGRQFSNSRSEMNVSTLELGDSALYLCASSRDIDGPYEQYFGPGTRLTVT.

This clonotype has a handful of counts. CDR3 in DNA: TGCAGTGCTAGCCTAGCGGGACCCGATACGCAGTATTTT. Its protein product is CSASLAGPDTQYF. The chain combines TRBV20-1 with TRBJ2-3; 9 bases map to TRBD2. V shed 3 bases, J shed 6 bases, and the junction held 4 bases outside the gene matches. Germline CDR1 and CDR2: DFQATT and SNEGSKA (reference sequence). This CDR3 contains 13 residues.

This clonotype was counted between two and nine times. The rearrangement links TRBV7-2 to TRBJ2-4; D is uncertain. The CDR3 covers 14 residues. CDR1 is SGHTA, CDR2 FQGNSA, per germline. V was cut by 5 bases and J by 5 bases, with 13 bases left in between. The CDR3 sequence is CASSPRGPENIQYF. DNA for the CDR3: TGTGCCAGCAGCCCCCGTGGTCCGGAAAACATTCAGTACTTC.

Concerning this clonotype itself: A much more abundant neighbour one base away suggests this may be a read error. The chain's CDR3 is CAISVGGGSYEQYF. The CDR3 DNA reads TGTGCCATCAGTGTTGGTGGCGGCTCTTACGAGCAGTACTTC. This sequence joins TRBV10-3 and TRBJ2-7; D is ambiguous. V was clipped by 4 bases and J by 4 bases, with 14 bases between them. This CDR3 is 14 amino acids long. CDR1 and CDR2 (germline): ENHRY, SYGVKD.

This clonotype showed up many times. The chain employs TRBV5-1 and TRBJ2-7; D might be TRBD2 (6 bases). The CDR3 runs 14 residues. Trimming took 2 bases from V and 1 from J, leaving 10 bases between them. In germline, CDR1 is SGHRS, CDR2 YFSETQ. The CDR3 nucleotides are TGCGCCAGCAGCTTCTGGGAGGCATCCTACGAGCAGTACTTC. Translating it yields CASSFWEASYEQYF.

There are many counts of this clonotype. The rearrangement joins TRBV28 to TRBJ1-5; the D gene is possibly TRBD1 (5 bases). With 6 bases removed from V and 0 bases from J, the gap between germline ends came to 18 bases. CDR3 length equals 17 residues. CDR1 is MDHEN, CDR2 SYDVKM, per germline. The CDR3 nucleotides read TGTGCCAGCAGCCTAGGGGCCAGGGCCCATAGCAATCAGCCCCAGCATTTT. The encoded protein is CASSLGARAHSNQPQHF.

In its sample, this clonotype was seen a few times. V and J are TRBV7-3 and TRBJ2-3, with D possibly TRBD1 on 5 matching bases. Germline CDR1 reads SGHTA; CDR2 reads FQGTGA. V shed 1 base and J shed 1 base, with 9 bases lying between them. The CDR3 covers 15 residues. This CDR3 reads CASSLSRAGTDTQYF. CDR3 nucleotides: TGTGCCAGCAGCTTAAGCAGGGCGGGCACAGATACGCAGTATTTT.

This clonotype was observed many times. This rearrangement joins TRBV12-3 or TRBV12-4 to TRBJ1-1, with D unclear. The CDR3 extends over 14 amino acids. V was shortened by 6 bases and J by 4 bases, with 15 bases between the two germline ends. The CDR3 spells CASRRTSRSTEAFF. In DNA, the CDR3 is TGTGCCAGCAGGAGGACGTCTCGGAGCACTGAAGCTTTCTTT.

This clonotype was counted many times. J is TRBJ2-5 and V is TRBV3-1; weak D call: TRBD2 (6 bases). Germline V lookup: CDR1 LGHDT, CDR2 YNNKEL (reference sequence). V lost 5 bases and J 0 bases, leaving 19 bases between the germline ends. The CDR3 totals 17 residues. The CDR3 region is CASSKGLTKGYQETQYF. The CDR3 DNA reads TGTGCCAGCAGCAAGGGACTGACGAAGGGGTACCAAGAGACCCAGTACTTC.

The table lists this clonotype with many counts. This sequence joins TRBV5-1 and TRBJ2-1; 9 nucleotides match TRBD2. Germline V lookup: CDR1 SGHRS, CDR2 YFSETQ. This CDR3 region has 16 residues. V dropped 0 bases and J dropped 5; count of bases not matched to a gene: 6. CDR3 sequence reads: CASSLATAGGHNEQFF. CDR3 in DNA: TGCGCCAGCAGCTTGGCCACAGCGGGGGGTCACAATGAGCAGTTCTTC.

This clonotype was seen ten or more times. The rearrangement joins TRBV7-8 to TRBJ1-1; D is perhaps TRBD1 (6 bases). CDR1 is SGHVS and CDR2 is FQNEAQ in the germline V gene. CDR3 length: 15 residues. V was pared by 3 bases and J by 1 base, with 12 bases between. CDR3 amino acids: CASSLEPGQNTEAFF. The CDR3 coding sequence is TGTGCCAGCAGCTTGGAGCCGGGACAGAACACTGAAGCTTTCTTT.

The rearrangement uses TRBV19 and TRBJ2-6; unclear D gene. Germline CDR1 LNHDA, CDR2 SQIVND (reference sequence). V was clipped by 2 bases and J by 0 bases, with 8 bases between them. The CDR3 length is 16 residues. CDR3: CASSIPGYSGANVLTF. In DNA form, the CDR3 reads TGTGCCAGTAGTATACCTGGCTACTCTGGGGCCAACGTCCTGACTTTC.

This chain links TRBV20-1 with TRBJ2-7; D might be TRBD1 (7 bases). The CDR3 covers 14 residues. Germline CDR1 is DFQATT and CDR2 is SNEGSKA (reference sequence). The V end lost 1 base, the J end lost 2 bases, and 12 bases lay between the germline ends. CDR3 bases: TGCAGTGCTAGAGGGCAGGGGGAGGCCTACGAGCAGTACTTC. Residues: CSARGQGEAYEQYF.

DNA of the CDR3: TGTGCCATCAGTGAGACCCTAGCGGAAGGGACCCAGTACTTC. It yields the protein CAISETLAEGTQYF. The V call is TRBV10-3, the J call TRBJ2-5; 7 bases map to TRBD2. Germline-derived CDR1 and CDR2 are ENHRY and SYGVKD. Losses at the gene ends were 2 bases for V and 7 bases for J; bases not matched to a gene: 7. The CDR3 spans 14 residues.

This clonotype showed up many times. The chain has TRBV5-1 and TRBJ1-6; perhaps TRBD1 as D (5 bases). The CDR3 length is 14 residues. Trimming shortened V by 0 bases and J by 7 bases, and 8 bases separated the two germline ends. Germline V gives CDR1 SGHRS, CDR2 YFSETQ. The CDR3 sequence: CASSLGGDNSPLHF. The DNA of the CDR3 is TGCGCCAGCAGCTTGGGAGGGGACAATTCACCCCTCCACTTT.

This clonotype was observed many times. V usage is TRBV10-2 and J usage is TRBJ1-2; D is ambiguous. CDR1 WSHSY and CDR2 SAAADI come from the germline V gene. This CDR3 is 14 amino acids long. Trimming cost V 0 bases and J 2 bases, with 7 bases left between them. CDR3 region: CASSESSLNYGYTF. The CDR3 DNA follows: TGCGCCAGCAGTGAGTCCAGCCTCAACTATGGCTACACCTTC.

This clonotype was seen ten or more times. V gene TRBV7-2 combines with J gene TRBJ2-7; 8 positions match TRBD2. After removal of 6 bases from V and 4 bases from J, the junction contained 14 bases not matched to a gene. CDR3 length: 16 residues. Germline assignment: CDR1 SGHTA and CDR2 FQGNSA. The CDR3 DNA follows: TGTGCCAGCAGACTCTCCCGGGAGGGCCCTGGGTACGAGCAGTACTTC. Residues: CASRLSREGPGYEQYF.

This clonotype was observed a handful of times. CDR3 region: CASSLLLLAGAKETQYF. The CDR3, as DNA: TGTGCCAGCAGCCTACTTCTACTAGCGGGGGCAAAAGAGACCCAGTACTTC. The chain carries TRBV3-1 and TRBJ2-5; 11 positions agree with TRBD2. The CDR3 is 17 residues long. The germline V gene has CDR1 LGHDT and CDR2 YNNKEL (reference sequence). V lost 4 bases and J lost 3; bases outside the gene matches: 10.

The table lists this clonotype with a few counts. This chain uses TRBV6-1 with TRBJ2-5; 8 positions agree with TRBD1. This CDR3 region has 14 residues. Per germline, CDR1 MNHNS and CDR2 SASEGT. V lost 5 bases to trimming and J lost 5 bases; unmatched junction nucleotides: 7. The CDR3 loop is CASSTTGGRETQYF. The CDR3 DNA sequence: TGTGCCAGCAGTACCACAGGGGGACGGGAGACCCAGTACTTC.

This clonotype turned up a few times. This chain connects TRBV19 to TRBJ1-2; the D is unclear. V lost 5 bases, J lost 3 bases, and 7 bases lay in between. This CDR3 is 12 amino acids long. The germline CDR1 and CDR2 sequences are LNHDA and SQIVND (reference sequence). The DNA of the CDR3 is TGTGCCAGTAGTTCCTACTACTATGGCTACACCTTC. Residues: CASSSYYYGYTF.

This clonotype was found many times. In this CDR3 the conserved last residue, phenylalanine or tryptophan, is missing, so a read error is likely. No DNA is shown, since the ends of the CDR3 on it are uncertain; the CDR3 is the one TCRdb lists. The chain combines TRBV5-8 with TRBJ2-3; the table's D call, TRBD1, has no DNA check behind it. The CDR3 is 12 amino acids long, termini counted. Germline CDR1 SGHTS, CDR2 YDEGEE. CDR3 region: CASSFRGQLPLV.